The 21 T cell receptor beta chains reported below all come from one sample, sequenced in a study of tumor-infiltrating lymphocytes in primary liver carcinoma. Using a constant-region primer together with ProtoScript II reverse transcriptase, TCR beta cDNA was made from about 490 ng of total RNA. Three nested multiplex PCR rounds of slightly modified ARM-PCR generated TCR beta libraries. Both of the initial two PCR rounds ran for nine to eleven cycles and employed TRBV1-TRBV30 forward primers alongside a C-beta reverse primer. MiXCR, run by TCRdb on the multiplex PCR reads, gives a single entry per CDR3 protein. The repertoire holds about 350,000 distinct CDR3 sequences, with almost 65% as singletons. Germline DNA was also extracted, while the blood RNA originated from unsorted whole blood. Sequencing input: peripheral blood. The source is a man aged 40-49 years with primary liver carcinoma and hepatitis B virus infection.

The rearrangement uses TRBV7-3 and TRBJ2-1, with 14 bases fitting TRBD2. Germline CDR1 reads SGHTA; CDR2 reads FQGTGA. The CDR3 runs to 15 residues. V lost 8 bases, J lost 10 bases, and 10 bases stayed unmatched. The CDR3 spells CASGKTSGRAVEQFF. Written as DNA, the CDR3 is TGTGCCAGCGGTAAGACTAGCGGGAGGGCCGTCGAGCAGTTCTTC.

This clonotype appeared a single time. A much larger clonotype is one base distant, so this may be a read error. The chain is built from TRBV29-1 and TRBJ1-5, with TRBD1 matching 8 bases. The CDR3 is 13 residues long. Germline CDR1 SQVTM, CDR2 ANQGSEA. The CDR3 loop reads CSVGRGLGQSQHF. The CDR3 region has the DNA TGCAGCGTTGGCAGGGGGCTAGGTCAGTCCCAGCATTTT. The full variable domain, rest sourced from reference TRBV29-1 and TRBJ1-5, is SAVISQKPSRDICQRGTSLTIQCQVDSQVTMMFWYRQQPGQSLTLIATANQGSEATYESGFVIDKFPISRPNLTFSTLTVSNMSPEDSSIYLCSVGRGLGQSQHFGDGTRLSIL.

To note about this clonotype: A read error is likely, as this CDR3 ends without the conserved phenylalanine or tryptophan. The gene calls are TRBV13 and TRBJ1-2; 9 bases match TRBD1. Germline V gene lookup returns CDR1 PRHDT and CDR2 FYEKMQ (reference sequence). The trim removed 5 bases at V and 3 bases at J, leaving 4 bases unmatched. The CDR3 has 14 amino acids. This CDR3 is CASSVGQGDYGYTL. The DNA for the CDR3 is TGTGCCAGCAGCGTGGGACAGGGCGACTATGGCTACACCCTC.

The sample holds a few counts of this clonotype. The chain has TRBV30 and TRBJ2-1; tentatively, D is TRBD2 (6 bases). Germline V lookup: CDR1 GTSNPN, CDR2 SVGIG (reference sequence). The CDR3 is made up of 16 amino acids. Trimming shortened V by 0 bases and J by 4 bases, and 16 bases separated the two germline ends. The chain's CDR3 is CAWSVRMASVYNEQFF. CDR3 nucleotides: TGTGCCTGGAGTGTACGCATGGCTAGCGTTTACAATGAGCAGTTCTTC. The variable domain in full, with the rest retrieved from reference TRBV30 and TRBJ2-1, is SQTIHQWPATLVQPVGSPLSLECTVEGTSNPNLYWYRQAAGRGLQLLFYSVGIGQISSEVPQNLSASRPQDRQFILSSKKLLLSDSGFYLCAWSVRMASVYNEQFFGPGTRLTVL.

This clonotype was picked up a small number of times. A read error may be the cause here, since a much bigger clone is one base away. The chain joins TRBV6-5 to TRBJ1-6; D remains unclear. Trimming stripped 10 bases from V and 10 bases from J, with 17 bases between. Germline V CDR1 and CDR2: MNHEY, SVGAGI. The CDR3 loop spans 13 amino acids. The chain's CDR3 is CAISRRAKSPLHF. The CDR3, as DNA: TGTGCCATCAGCCGACGGGCGAAATCACCCCTCCACTTT.

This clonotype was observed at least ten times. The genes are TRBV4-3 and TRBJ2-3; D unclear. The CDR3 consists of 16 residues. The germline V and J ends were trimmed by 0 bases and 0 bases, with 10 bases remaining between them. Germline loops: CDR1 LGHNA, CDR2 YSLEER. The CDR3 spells CASSQDPGTSTDTQYF. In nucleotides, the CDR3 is TGCGCCAGCAGCCAAGATCCAGGCACCAGCACAGATACGCAGTATTTT.

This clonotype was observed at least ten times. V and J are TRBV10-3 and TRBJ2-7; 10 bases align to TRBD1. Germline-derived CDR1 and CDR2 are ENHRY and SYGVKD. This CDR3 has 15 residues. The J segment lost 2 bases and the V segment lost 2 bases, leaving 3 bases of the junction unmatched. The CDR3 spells CAISEVGTGAYEQYF. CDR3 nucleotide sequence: TGTGCCATCAGTGAGGTCGGGACAGGGGCCTACGAGCAGTACTTC.

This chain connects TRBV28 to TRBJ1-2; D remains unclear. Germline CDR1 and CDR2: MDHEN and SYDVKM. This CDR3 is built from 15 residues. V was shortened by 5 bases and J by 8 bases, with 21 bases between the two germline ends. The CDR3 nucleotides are TGTGCCAGCAGTCCCCCGAACTTCGGACTGGGAGGCTACACCTTC. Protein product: CASSPPNFGLGGYTF.

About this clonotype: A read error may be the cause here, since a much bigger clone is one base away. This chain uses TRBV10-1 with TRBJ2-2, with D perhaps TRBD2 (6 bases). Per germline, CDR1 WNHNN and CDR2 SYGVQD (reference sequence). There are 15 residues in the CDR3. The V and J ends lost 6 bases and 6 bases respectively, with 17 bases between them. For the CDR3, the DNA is TGCGCCAGCAGCGGGGGACCAGCGCTGGCCGGGGAGCTGTTTTTT. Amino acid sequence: CASSGGPALAGELFF.

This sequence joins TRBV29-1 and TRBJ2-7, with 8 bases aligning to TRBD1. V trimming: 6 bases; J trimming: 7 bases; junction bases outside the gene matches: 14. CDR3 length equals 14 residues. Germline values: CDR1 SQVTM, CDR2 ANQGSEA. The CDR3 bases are TGCAGCGTAGCTCCAGGACAGGGCATGAGTGAGCAGTACTTC. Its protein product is CSVAPGQGMSEQYF.

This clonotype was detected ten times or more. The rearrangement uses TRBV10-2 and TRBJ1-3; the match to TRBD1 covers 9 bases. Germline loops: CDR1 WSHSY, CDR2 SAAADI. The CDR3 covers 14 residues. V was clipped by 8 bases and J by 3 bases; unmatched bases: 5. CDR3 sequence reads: CASAGQGFGNTIYF. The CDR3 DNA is TGCGCCAGCGCGGGACAGGGATTTGGAAACACCATATATTTT.

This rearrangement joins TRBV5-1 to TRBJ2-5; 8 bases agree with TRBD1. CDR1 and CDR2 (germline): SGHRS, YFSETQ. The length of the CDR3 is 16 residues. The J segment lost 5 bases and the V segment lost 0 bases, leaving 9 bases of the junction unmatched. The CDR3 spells CASSLGSGGTEETQYF. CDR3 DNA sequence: TGCGCCAGCAGCTTGGGATCAGGGGGCACCGAGGAGACCCAGTACTTC.

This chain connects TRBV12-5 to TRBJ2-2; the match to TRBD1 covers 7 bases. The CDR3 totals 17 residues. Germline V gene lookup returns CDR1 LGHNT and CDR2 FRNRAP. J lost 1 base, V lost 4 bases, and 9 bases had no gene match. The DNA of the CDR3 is TGTGCTAGTGGTTGGATAACAGGGGCCCAGAACACCGGGGAGCTGTTTTTT. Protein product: CASGWITGAQNTGELFF.

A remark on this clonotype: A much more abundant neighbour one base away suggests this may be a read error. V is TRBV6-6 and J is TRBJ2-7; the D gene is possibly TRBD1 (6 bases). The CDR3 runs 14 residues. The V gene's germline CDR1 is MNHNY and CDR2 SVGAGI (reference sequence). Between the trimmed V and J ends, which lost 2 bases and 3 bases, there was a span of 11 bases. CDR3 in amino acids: CASSYARGYYEQYF. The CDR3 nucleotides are TGTGCCAGCAGTTACGCCAGGGGATACTACGAGCAGTACTTC.

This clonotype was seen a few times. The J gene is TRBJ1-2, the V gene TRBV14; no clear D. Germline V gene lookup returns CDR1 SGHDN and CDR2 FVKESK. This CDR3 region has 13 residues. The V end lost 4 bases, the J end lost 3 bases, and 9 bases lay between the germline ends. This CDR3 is CASSPELYYGYTF. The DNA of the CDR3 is TGTGCCAGCAGCCCTGAATTATACTATGGCTACACCTTC.

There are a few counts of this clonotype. The CDR3 nucleotides are TGCGCCAGCAGCCAAGGTTTGGGCGAAAACACCATATATTTT. Encoded protein: CASSQGLGENTIYF. This chain uses TRBV4-1 with TRBJ1-3; D ambiguous. The CDR3 has 14 amino acids. Trimming pared 1 base from V and 6 bases from J, leaving 10 bases between. CDR1 and CDR2 from the germline V gene are MGHRA and YSYEKL.

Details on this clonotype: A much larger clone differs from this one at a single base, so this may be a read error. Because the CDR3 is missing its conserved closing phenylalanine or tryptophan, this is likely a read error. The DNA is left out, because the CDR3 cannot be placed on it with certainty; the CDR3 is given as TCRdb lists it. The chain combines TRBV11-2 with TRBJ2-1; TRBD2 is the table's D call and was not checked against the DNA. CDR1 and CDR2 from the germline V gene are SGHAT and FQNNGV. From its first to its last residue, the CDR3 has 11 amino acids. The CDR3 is CASSAGGGGFL.

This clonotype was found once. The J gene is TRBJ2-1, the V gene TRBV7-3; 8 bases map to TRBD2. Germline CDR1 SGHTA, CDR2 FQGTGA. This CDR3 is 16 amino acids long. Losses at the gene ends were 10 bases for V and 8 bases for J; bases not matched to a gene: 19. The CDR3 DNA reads TGTGCCACCCACCTTTTCCAGCGGGAGACCCTTGATGAGCAGTTCTTC. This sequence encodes CATHLFQRETLDEQFF.

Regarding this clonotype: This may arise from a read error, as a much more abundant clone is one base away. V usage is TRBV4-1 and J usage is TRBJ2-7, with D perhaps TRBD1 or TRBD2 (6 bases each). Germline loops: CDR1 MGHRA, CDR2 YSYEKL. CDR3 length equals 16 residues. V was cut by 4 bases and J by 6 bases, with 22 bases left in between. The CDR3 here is CASSRTPGEGVGEQYF. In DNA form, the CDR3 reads TGCGCCAGCAGCCGGACCCCGGGAGAGGGGGTTGGCGAGCAGTACTTC.

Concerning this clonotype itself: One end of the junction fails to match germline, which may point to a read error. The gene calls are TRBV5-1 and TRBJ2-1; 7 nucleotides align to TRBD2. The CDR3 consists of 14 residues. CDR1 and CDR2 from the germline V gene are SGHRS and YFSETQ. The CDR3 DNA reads TGCGCCAGCTTTCGGGACGCCGGGGGGAATGAGCAGTTATTC. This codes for CASFRDAGGNEQLF.

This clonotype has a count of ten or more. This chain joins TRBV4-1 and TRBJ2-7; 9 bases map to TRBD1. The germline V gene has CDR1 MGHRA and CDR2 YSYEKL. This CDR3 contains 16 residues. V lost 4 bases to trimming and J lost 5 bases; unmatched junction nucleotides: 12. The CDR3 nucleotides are TGCGCCAGCAGCCCGCTAACAGGACAGGGGTCAAACGAGCAGTACTTC. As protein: CASSPLTGQGSNEQYF.